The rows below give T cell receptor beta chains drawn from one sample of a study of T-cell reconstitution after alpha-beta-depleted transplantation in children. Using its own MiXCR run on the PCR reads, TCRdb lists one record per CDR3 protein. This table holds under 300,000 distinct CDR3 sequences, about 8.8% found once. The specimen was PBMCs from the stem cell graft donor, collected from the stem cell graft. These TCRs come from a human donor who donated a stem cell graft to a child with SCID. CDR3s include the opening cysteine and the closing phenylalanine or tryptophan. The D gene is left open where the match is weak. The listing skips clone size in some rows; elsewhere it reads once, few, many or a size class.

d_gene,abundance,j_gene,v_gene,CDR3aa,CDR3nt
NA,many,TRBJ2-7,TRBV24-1,CATNPTRPLNHYEQYF,TGTGCCACCAACCCAACGCGGCCGCTTAATCACTACGAGCAGTACTTC
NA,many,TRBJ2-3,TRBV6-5,CASSYSSRRPTDTQYF,TGTGCCAGCAGTTACTCTTCCCGGAGGCCAACAGATACGCAGTATTTT
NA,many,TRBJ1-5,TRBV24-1,CATSDNQGRQPQHF,TGTGCCACCAGTGATAACCAGGGGCGTCAGCCCCAGCATTTT
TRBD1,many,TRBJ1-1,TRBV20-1,CSARITGVITEAFF,TGCAGTGCTAGAATAACAGGGGTCATCACTGAAGCTTTCTTT
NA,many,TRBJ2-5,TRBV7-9,CASSSARTEQETQYF,TGTGCCAGCAGCTCCGCTCGGACAGAACAAGAGACCCAGTACTTC
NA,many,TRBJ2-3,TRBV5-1,CASSLRSIIRDTQYF,TGCGCCAGCAGCTTAAGGAGTATAATCCGAGATACGCAGTATTTT
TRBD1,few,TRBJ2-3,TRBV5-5,CASSTGTATDTQYF,TGTGCCAGCAGCACCGGGACAGCCACAGATACGCAGTATTTT
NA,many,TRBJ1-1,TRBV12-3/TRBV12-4,CASRNTEAFF,TGTGCCAGCAGGAACACTGAAGCTTTCTTT
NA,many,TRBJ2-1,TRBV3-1,CASTPTMTIFDEQFF,TGTGCCAGCACCCCGACTATGACAATCTTCGATGAGCAGTTCTTC
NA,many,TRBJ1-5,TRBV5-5,CASSLAGVPNQPQHF,TGTGCCAGCAGCTTGGCGGGGGTCCCCAATCAGCCCCAGCATTTT
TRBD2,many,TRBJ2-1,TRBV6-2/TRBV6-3,CASSYSAGGIQNEQFF,TGTGCCAGCAGCTACTCGGCGGGGGGGATCCAAAATGAGCAGTTCTTC
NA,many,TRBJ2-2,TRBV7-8,CASRSPWGPTSGELFF,TGTGCCAGCAGGTCCCCGTGGGGACCCACCTCCGGGGAGCTGTTTTTT
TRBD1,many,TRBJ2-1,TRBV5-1,CASSLGQGRNEQFF,TGCGCCAGCAGCTTGGGACAGGGGCGCAATGAGCAGTTCTTC
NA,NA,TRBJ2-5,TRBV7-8,CASSPTSFQETQYF,TGTGCCAGCAGCCCGACTAGTTTTCAAGAGACCCAGTACTTC
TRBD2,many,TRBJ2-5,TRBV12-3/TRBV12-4,CASSFIAGQETQYF,TGTGCCAGCAGCTTTATAGCGGGTCAAGAGACCCAGTACTTC
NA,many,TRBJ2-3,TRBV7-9,CASSPGRRTDTQYF,TGTGCCAGCAGTCCGGGGAGACGCACAGATACGCAGTATTTT
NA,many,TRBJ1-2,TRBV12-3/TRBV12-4,CASSKSGRRGLRVDYGYTF,TGTGCCAGCAGCAAATCTGGCCGGAGGGGACTGAGGGTGGACTATGGCTACACCTTC
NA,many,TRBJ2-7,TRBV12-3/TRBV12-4,CASSASSSWDHEQYF,TGTGCCAGCAGTGCCTCTAGCTCCTGGGATCACGAGCAGTACTTC
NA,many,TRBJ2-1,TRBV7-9,CASSLLGSYNEQFF,TGTGCCAGCAGCCTTCTTGGTTCCTACAATGAGCAGTTCTTC
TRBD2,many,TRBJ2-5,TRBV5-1,CASSPMNTGLAAQETQYF,TGCGCCAGCAGCCCGATGAATACGGGACTAGCGGCCCAAGAGACCCAGTACTTC
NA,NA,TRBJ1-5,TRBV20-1,CWAQARGRTLPNQPQHF,TGCTGGGCCCAGGCCCGGGGCAGGACTTTGCCGAATCAGCCCCAGCATTTT
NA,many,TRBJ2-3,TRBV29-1,CSVVAGVTDTQYF,TGCAGCGTTGTGGCAGGCGTCACAGATACGCAGTATTTT
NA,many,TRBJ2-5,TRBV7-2,CASSLRFWETQYF,TGTGCCAGCAGCTTAAGATTTTGGGAGACCCAGTACTTC
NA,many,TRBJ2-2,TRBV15,CATSRRQTSSTGELFF,TGTGCCACCAGCAGACGACAGACCTCCTCCACCGGGGAGCTGTTTTTT
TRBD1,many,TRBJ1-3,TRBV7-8,CASSSPGRGQFSGNTIYF,TGTGCCAGCAGCTCACCGGGCAGGGGGCAATTCTCTGGAAACACCATATATTTT
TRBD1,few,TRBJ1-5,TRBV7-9,CASSLVGQGAGGPQHF,TGTGCCAGCAGCTTAGTTGGACAGGGGGCCGGTGGGCCCCAGCATTTT
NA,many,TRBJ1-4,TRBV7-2,CASSLFSGATNEKLFF,TGTGCCAGCAGCTTATTTTCAGGGGCAACTAATGAAAAACTGTTTTTT
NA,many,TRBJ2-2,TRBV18,CASSPQGRPTNTGELFF,TGTGCCAGCTCACCTCAGGGCAGGCCTACGAACACCGGGGAGCTGTTTTTT
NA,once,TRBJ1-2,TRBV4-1,CASSQEYGHEGYTF,TGCGCCAGCAGCCAAGAATACGGTCACGAGGGCTACACCTTC
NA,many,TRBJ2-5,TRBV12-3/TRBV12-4,CASSLAGRETQYF,TGTGCCAGCAGTTTAGCGGGACGGGAGACCCAGTACTTC
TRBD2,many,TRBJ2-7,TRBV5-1,CASSLAGGSYEQYF,TGCGCCAGCAGCTTGGCGGGGGGTTCCTACGAGCAGTACTTC
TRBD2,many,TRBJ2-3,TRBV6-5,CASSYPSSGGARDTQYF,TGTGCCAGCAGTTACCCCTCTAGCGGGGGGGCCAGGGATACGCAGTATTTT
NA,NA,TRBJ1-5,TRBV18,CASSQGNNKGNQPQHF,TGTGCCAGCTCGCAGGGTAATAATAAGGGCAATCAGCCCCAGCATTTT
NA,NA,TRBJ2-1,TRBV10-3,CAISGLQAAEHNEQFF,TGTGCCATCAGTGGCCTCCAAGCGGCAGAACACAATGAGCAGTTCTTC
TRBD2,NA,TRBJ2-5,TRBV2,CASSDFTSGGPPETQYF,TGTGCCAGCAGTGATTTTACTAGCGGAGGGCCCCCCGAGACCCAGTACTTC
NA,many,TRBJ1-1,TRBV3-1,CASSLNYRDQAFF,TGTGCCAGCAGCCTAAACTACCGGGACCAAGCTTTCTTT
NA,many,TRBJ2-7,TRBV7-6,CASSPMGYYEQYF,TGTGCCAGCAGCCCTATGGGGTACTACGAGCAGTACTTC
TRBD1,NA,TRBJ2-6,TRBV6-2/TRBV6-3,CASSRTGYGANVLTF,TGTGCCAGCAGCCGGACAGGGTACGGGGCCAACGTCCTGACTTTC
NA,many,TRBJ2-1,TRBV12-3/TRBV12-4,CASSLEGPRGEQFF,TGTGCCAGCAGTTTGGAAGGACCCCGGGGTGAGCAGTTCTTC
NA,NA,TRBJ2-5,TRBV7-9,CASSFGSRRLETQYF,TGTGCCAGCAGCTTCGGCTCACGAAGGCTGGAGACCCAGTACTTC
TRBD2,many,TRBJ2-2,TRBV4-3,CASSQEVAGPLTGELFF,TGCGCCAGCAGCCAAGAAGTAGCGGGACCTCTCACCGGGGAGCTGTTTTTT
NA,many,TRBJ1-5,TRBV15,CATSRGGRRNYNQPQHF,TGTGCCACCAGCAGAGGAGGGCGACGGAACTACAATCAGCCCCAGCATTTT
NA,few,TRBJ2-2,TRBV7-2,CASSIEALSGELFF,TGTGCCAGCAGCATAGAGGCCCTTTCCGGGGAGCTGTTTTTT
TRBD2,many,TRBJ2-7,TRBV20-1,CSASRGDYEQYF,TGCAGTGCTAGTCGGGGGGACTACGAGCAGTACTTC
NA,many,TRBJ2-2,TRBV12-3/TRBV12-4,CASSPQGYRYTGELFF,TGTGCCAGCAGTCCCCAGGGGTATCGGTACACCGGGGAGCTGTTTTTT
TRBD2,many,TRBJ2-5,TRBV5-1,CASSLDLAGNQETQYF,TGCGCCAGCAGCTTGGATCTAGCGGGTAATCAAGAGACCCAGTACTTC
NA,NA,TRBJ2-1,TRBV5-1,CASSLGSGAPTSYNEQFF,TGCGCCAGCAGCTTGGGTTCCGGGGCCCCTACCTCCTACAATGAGCAGTTCTTC
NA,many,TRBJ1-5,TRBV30,CAWSVNGAGPQHF,TGTGCCTGGAGTGTAAACGGTGCAGGGCCCCAGCATTTT
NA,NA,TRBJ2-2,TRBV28,CASRYSQNTGELFF,TGTGCCAGCAGGTACAGTCAGAACACCGGGGAGCTGTTTTTT
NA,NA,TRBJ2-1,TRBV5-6,CASSLDTGNYNEQFF,TGTGCCAGCAGCTTGGACACCGGTAATTACAATGAGCAGTTCTTC
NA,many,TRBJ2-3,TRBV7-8,CATGGRDTQYF,TGTGCCACAGGGGGGAGGGATACGCAGTATTTT
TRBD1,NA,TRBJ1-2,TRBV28,CASSPLGDRGDTF,TGTGCCAGCAGCCCACTGGGGGACAGGGGCGACACCTTC
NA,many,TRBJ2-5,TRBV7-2,CASSLGQAETQYF,TGTGCCAGCAGCTTAGGTCAGGCAGAGACCCAGTACTTC
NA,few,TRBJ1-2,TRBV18,CASSPSPATANYGYTF,TGTGCCAGCTCACCGTCGCCAGCGACCGCTAACTATGGCTACACCTTC
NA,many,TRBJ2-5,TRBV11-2,CASSSTERVHQETQYF,TGTGCCAGCAGCTCCACTGAACGGGTCCACCAAGAGACCCAGTACTTC
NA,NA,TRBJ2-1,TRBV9,CASSPRDWTYNEQFF,TGTGCCAGCAGCCCCCGGGACTGGACCTACAATGAGCAGTTCTTC
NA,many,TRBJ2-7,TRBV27,CASFSSSYEQYF,TGTGCCAGCTTCTCGAGCTCCTACGAGCAGTACTTC
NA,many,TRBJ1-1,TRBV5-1,CASTLDISAAGRNTEAFF,TGCGCCAGCACCCTTGATATATCGGCAGCCGGTAGGAACACTGAAGCTTTCTTT
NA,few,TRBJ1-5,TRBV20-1,CSARLGGAHQPQHF,TGCAGTGCTAGATTGGGGGGGGCCCATCAGCCCCAGCATTTT